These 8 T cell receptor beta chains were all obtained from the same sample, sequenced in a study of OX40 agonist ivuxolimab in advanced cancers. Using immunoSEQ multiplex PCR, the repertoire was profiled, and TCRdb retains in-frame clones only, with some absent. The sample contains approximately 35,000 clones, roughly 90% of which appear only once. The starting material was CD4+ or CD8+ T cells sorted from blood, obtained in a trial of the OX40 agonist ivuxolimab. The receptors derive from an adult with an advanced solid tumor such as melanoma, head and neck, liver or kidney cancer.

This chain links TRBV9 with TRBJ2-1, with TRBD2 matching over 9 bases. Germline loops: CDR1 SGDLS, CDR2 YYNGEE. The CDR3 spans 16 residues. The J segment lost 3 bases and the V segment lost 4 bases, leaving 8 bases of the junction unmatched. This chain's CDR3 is CASSSRTSDNYNEQFF. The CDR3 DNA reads TGTGCCAGCAGCTCTCGGACTAGCGACAACTACAATGAGCAGTTCTTC.

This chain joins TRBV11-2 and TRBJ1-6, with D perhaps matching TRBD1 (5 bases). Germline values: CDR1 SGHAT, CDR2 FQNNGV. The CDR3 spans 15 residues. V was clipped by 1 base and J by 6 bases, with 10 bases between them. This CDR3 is CASSLVGGSNSPLHF. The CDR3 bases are TGTGCCAGCAGCTTAGTTGGGGGATCTAATTCACCCCTCCACTTT.

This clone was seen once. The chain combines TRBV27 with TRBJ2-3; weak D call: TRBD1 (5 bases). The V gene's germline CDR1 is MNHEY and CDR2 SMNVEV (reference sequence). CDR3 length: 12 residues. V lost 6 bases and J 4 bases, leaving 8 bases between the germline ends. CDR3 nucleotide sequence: TGTGCCAGCAGAAGCAGGGCAGATACGCAGTATTTT. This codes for CASRSRADTQYF.

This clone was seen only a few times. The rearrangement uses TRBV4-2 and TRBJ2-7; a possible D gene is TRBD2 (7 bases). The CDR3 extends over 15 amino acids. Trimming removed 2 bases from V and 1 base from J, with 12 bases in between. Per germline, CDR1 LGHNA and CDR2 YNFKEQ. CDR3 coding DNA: TGTGCCAGCAGCCAATCGGGGGGCTATTCCTACGAGCAGTACTTC. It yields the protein CASSQSGGYSYEQYF.

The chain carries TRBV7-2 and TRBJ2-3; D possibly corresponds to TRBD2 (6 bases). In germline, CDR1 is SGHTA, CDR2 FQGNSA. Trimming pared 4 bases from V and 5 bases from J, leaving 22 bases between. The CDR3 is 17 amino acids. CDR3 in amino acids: CASSSPRDWGSGDTQYF. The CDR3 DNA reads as TGTGCCAGCAGCTCCCCACGGGACTGGGGAAGCGGAGATACGCAGTATTTT.

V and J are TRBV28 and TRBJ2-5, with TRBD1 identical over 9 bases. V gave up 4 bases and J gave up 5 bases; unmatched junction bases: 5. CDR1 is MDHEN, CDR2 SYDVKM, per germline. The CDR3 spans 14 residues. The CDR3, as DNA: TGTGCCAGCAGTTCCCCCGGGACAGGGGAGACCCAGTACTTC. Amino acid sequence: CASSSPGTGETQYF.

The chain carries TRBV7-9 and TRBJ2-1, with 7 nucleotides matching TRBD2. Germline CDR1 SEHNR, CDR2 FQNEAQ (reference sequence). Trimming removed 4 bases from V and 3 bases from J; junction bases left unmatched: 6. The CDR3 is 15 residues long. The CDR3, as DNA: TGTGCCAGCAGCTCTTCGGGGGGAGACTACAATGAGCAGTTCTTC. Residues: CASSSSGGDYNEQFF.

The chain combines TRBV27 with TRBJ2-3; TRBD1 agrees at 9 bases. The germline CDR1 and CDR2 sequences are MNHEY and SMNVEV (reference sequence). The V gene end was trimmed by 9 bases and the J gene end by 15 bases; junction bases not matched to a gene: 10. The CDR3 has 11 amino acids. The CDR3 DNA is TGTGCCAGTAATAACCGGGACAGGGAATATTTT. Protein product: CASNNRDREYF.